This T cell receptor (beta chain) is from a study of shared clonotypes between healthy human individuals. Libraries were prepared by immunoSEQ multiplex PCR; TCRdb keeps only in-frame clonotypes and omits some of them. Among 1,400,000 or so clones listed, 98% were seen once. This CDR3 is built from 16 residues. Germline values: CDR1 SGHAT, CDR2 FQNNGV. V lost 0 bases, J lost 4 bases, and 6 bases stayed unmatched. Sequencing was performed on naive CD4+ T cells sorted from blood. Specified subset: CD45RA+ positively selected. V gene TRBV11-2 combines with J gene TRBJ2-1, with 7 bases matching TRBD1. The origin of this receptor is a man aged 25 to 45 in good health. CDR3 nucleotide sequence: TGTGCCAGCAGCTTAGAAAGACGGGACAGATACAATGAGCAGTTCTTC. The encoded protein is CASSLERRDRYNEQFF. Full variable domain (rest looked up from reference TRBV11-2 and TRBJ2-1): EAGVAQSPRYKIIEKRQSVAFWCNPISGHATLYWYQQILGQGPKLLIQFQNNGVVDDSQLPKDRFSAERLKGVDSTLKIQPAKLEDSAVYLCASSLERRDRYNEQFFGPGTRLTVL.